This T cell receptor beta chain was identified during a study of shared clonotypes between healthy human individuals. Naive CD8 cells comprised CD45RO-negative, CCR7-positively selected cells, excluding terminally differentiated effector memory CD45RA+ cells. Per germline, CDR1 SGHKS and CDR2 YYEKEE (reference sequence). The CDR3 runs 16 residues. V dropped 6 bases and J dropped 4; count of bases not matched to a gene: 14. Measured with immunoSEQ multiplex PCR; TCRdb has only the in-frame clones, and not every one. The sample includes about 580,000 clones, more than 95% of them seen just once. The source of this sequence is a man in his thirties or forties in good health. This chain connects TRBV5-5 to TRBJ2-7; 9 bases are a match to TRBD2. Sequencing was done on a sample of naive CD8+ T cells sorted from blood. CDR3 in amino acids: CASTSIAGDLRYEQYF. The CDR3 bases are TGTGCCAGCACCTCAATAGCGGGAGATCTTCGTTACGAGCAGTACTTC.